This record looks at one T cell receptor (beta chain) sequence and its context. The germline gives CDR1 MGHRA, CDR2 YSYEKL. Between the trimmed V and J ends, which lost 2 bases and 5 bases, there was a span of 9 bases. This CDR3 comprises 13 residues. Method: immunoSEQ multiplex PCR; TCRdb's copy keeps in-frame clones and lacks some. The table lists approximately 76,000 clones, almost 90% of them singletons. The source of the sample is a study of OX40 agonist ivuxolimab in advanced cancers. Across the study: Of the patients, three showed partial responses, one with hepatocellular carcinoma and two with cutaneous melanoma.

Blood draws occurred at baseline, cycle 4 day 1, and cycle 7 day 1. The clonotype was recovered from an adult with an advanced solid tumor such as melanoma, head and neck, liver or kidney cancer. The starting material was CD4+ or CD8+ T cells sorted from blood, obtained in a trial of the OX40 agonist ivuxolimab. The rearrangement uses TRBV4-1 and TRBJ1-2; D unclear. The CDR3 DNA sequence: TGCGCCAGCAGCCAAAATCGACTTTATGGCTACACCTTC. It specifies CASSQNRLYGYTF.